This T cell receptor beta chain was obtained from a study of T cell responses to AZD1222 COVID-19 vaccine. Assay: immunoSEQ multiplex PCR; the TCRdb copy retains only in-frame clones and omits some. This sample has about 99,000 clones, with roughly nine tenths found just once. Looked up from germline, CDR1 is SGDLS and CDR2 is YYNGEE. The CDR3 loop spans 18 amino acids. Trimming at V came to 4 bases and at J to 4 bases, leaving 17 bases not matched to a gene. The material sequenced was peripheral blood, taken 28 days after the second dose of the MenACWY control vaccine. This chain joins TRBV9 and TRBJ2-5, with 9 nucleotides matching TRBD1. This clonotype was obtained from an adult who received the MenACWY meningococcal vaccine as a control. Here the CDR3 DNA reads TGTGCCAGCAGCCCGTGGCCGGGGACAGGGATAATACGAGAGACCCAGTACTTC. Its protein is CASSPWPGTGIIRETQYF.